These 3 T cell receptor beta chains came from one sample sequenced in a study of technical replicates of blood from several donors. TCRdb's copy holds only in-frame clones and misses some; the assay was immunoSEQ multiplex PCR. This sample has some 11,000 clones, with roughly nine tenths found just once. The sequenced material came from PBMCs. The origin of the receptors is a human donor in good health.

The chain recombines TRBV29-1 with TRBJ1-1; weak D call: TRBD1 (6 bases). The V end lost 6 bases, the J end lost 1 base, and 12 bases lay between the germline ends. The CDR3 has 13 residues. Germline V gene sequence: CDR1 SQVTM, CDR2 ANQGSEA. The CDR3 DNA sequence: TGCAGCGTAGCCGGGACACAGAACACTGAAGCTTTCTTT. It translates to CSVAGTQNTEAFF.

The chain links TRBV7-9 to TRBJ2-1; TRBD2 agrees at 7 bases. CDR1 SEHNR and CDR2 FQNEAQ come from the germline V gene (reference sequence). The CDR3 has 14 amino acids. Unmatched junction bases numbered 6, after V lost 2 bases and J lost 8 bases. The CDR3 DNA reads TGTGCCAGCAGCTTACCGACTAGCTGGCATGAGCAGTTCTTC. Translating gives CASSLPTSWHEQFF.

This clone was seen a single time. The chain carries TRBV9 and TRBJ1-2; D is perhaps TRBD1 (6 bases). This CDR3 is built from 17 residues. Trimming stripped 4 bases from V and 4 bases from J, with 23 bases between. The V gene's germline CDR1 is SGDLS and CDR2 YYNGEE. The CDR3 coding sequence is TGTGCCAGCAGCACCCAACTCAAGGACAGCGAACCCTATGGCTACACCTTC. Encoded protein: CASSTQLKDSEPYGYTF.